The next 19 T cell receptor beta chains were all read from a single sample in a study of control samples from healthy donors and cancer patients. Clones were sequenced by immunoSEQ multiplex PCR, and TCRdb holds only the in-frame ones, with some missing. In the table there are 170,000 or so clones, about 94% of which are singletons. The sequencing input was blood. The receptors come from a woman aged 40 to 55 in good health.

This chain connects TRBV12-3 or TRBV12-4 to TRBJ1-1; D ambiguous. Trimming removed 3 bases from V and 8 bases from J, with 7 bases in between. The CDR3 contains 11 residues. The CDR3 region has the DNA TGTGCCAGCAGTTTCTCTTGGGAAGCTTTCTTT. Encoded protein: CASSFSWEAFF.

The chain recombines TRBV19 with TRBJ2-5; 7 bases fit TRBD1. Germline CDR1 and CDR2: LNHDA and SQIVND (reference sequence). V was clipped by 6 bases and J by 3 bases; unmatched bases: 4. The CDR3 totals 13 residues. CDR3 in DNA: TGTGCCAGTAGCCGGGACAGAAAAGAGACCCAGTACTTC. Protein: CASSRDRKETQYF. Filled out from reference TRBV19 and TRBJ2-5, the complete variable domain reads DGGITQSPKYLFRKEGQNVTLSCEQNLNHDAMYWYRQDPGQGLRLIYYSQIVNDFQKGDIAEGYSVSREKKESFPLTVTSAQKNPTAFYLCASSRDRKETQYFGPGTRLLVL.

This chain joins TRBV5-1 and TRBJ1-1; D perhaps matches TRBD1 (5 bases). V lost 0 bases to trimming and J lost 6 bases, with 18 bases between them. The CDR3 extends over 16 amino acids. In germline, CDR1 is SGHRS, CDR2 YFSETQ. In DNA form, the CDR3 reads TGCGCCAGCAGCTTGGGAACAGGAGGCCCTTCGGCTGAAGCTTTCTTT. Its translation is CASSLGTGGPSAEAFF.

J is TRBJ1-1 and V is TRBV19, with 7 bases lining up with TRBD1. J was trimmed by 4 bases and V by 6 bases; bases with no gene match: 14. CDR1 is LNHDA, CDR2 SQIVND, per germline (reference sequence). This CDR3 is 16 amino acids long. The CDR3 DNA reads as TGTGCCAGTAGGGAGGGGGCGTCGGTTGTGGTCACTGAAGCTTTCTTT. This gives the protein CASREGASVVVTEAFF.

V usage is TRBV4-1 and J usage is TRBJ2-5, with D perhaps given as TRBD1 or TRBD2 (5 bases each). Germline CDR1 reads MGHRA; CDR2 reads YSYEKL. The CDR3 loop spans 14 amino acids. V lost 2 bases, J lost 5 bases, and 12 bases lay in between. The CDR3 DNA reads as TGCGCCAGCAGCCAAAGAGGGGCGTGGGAGACCCAGTACTTC. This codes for CASSQRGAWETQYF.

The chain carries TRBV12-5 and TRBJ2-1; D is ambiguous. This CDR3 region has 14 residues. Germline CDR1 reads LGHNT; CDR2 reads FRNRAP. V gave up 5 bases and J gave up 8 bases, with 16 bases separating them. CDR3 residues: CASGPDPVRDEQFF. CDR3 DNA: TGTGCTAGTGGTCCAGACCCCGTTAGGGATGAGCAGTTCTTC.

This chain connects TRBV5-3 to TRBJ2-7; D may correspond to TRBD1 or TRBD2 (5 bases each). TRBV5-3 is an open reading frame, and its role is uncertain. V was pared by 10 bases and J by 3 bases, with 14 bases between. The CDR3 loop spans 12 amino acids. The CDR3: CAVKRGVYEQYF. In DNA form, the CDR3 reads TGTGCCGTGAAGAGGGGAGTCTACGAGCAGTACTTC.

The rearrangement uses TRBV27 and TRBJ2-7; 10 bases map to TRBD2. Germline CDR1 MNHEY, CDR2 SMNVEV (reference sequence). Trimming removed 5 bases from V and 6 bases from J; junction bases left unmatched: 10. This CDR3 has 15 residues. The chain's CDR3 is CASSLRAGGQGEQYF. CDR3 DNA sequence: TGTGCCAGCAGTCTAAGAGCGGGGGGGCAGGGCGAGCAGTACTTC.

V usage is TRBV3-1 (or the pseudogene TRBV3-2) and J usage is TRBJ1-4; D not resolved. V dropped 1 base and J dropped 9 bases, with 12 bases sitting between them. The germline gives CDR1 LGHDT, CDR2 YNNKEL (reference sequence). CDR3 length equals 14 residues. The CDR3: CASSQGNLRKKLFF. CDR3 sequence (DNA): TGTGCCAGCAGCCAAGGTAACTTGAGGAAAAAACTGTTTTTT.

The CDR3 sequence is CASSFEGASRTDTQYF. DNA for the CDR3: TGCGCCAGCAGCTTCGAGGGAGCGAGCCGCACAGATACGCAGTATTTT. This chain connects TRBV5-1 to TRBJ2-3, with D possibly TRBD2 on 5 matching bases. CDR1 SGHRS and CDR2 YFSETQ come from the germline V gene. With 2 bases removed from V and 1 base from J, the gap between germline ends came to 14 bases. This CDR3 is 16 amino acids long.

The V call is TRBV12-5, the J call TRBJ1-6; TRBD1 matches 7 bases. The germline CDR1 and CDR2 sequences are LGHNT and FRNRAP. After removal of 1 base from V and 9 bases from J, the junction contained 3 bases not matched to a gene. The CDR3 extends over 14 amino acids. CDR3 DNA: TGTGCTAGTGGTTTGGAGGGGGCTGTTTCACCCCTCCACTTT. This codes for CASGLEGAVSPLHF.

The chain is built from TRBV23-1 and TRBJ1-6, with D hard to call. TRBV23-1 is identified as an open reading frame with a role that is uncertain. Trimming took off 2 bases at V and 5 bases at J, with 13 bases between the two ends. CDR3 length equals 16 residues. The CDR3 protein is CASSQVVAANNSPLHF. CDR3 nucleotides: TGCGCCAGCAGTCAAGTAGTTGCGGCGAATAATTCACCCCTCCACTTT.

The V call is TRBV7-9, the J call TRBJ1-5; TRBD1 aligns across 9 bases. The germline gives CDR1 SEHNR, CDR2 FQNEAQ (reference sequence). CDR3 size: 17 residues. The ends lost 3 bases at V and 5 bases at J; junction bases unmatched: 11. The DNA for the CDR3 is TGTGCCAGCAGCTTGGGAGGGGGACAGGGTTCGCATCAGCCCCAGCATTTT. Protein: CASSLGGGQGSHQPQHF.

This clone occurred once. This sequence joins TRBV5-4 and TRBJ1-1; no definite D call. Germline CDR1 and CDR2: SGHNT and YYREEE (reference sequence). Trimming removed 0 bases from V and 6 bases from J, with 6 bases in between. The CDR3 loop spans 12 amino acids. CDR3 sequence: CASSLVGSEAFF. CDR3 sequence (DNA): TGTGCCAGCAGCTTGGTTGGGTCTGAAGCTTTCTTT.

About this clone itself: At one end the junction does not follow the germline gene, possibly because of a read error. CDR3 residues: CASREVPGQGRHEAFF. CDR3 in DNA: TGTGCCAGCAGAGAAGTCCCGGGACAGGGCCGTCATGAAGCTTTCTTT. The chain links TRBV6-1 to TRBJ1-1; 9 bases agree with TRBD1. Germline loops: CDR1 MNHNS, CDR2 SASEGT. The CDR3 has 16 residues.

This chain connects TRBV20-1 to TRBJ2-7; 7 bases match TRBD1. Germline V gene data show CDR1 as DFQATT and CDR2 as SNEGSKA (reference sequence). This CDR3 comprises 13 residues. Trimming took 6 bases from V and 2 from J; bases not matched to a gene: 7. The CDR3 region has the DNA TGCAGTGCCAGTCGACAGGGAACCTACGAGCAGTACTTC. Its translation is CSASRQGTYEQYF.

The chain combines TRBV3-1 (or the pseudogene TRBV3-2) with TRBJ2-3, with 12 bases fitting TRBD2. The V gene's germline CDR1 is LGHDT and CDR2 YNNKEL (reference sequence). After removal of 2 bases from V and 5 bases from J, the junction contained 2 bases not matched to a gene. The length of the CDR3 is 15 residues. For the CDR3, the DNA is TGTGCCAGCAGCCAAAGGACTAGCGGGGAAGATACGCAGTATTTT. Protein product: CASSQRTSGEDTQYF.

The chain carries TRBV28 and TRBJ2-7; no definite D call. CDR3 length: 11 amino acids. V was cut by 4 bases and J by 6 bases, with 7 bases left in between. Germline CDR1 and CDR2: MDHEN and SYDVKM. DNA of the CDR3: TGTGCCAGCAGTTCATGGGGCGAGCAGTACTTC. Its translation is CASSSWGEQYF. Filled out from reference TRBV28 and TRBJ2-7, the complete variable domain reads DVKVTQSSRYLVKRTGEKVFLECVQDMDHENMFWYRQDPGLGLRLIYFSYDVKMKEKGDIPEGYSVSREKKERFSLILESASTNQTSMYLCASSSWGEQYFGPGTRLTVT.

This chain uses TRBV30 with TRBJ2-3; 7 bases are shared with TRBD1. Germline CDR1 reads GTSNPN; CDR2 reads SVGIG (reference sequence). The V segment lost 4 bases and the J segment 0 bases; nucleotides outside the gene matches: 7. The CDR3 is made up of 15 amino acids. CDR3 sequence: CAWTRTGLSTDTQYF. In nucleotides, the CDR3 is TGTGCCTGGACACGGACAGGCCTTAGCACAGATACGCAGTATTTT. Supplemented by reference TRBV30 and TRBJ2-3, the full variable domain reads SQTIHQWPATLVQPVGSPLSLECTVEGTSNPNLYWYRQAAGRGLQLLFYSVGIGQISSEVPQNLSASRPQDRQFILSSKKLLLSDSGFYLCAWTRTGLSTDTQYFGPGTRLTVL.